One sample yielded the 32 T cell receptor beta chains listed below, sequenced in a study of T-cell reconstitution after alpha-beta-depleted transplantation in children. A library of TCRbeta sequences, prepared with unique molecular identifiers, was generated. TCRdb fed the PCR reads into MiXCR, producing one record per CDR3 protein. The sample has approximately 150,000 distinct CDR3 sequences, 8.5% to 10% seen once. Specimen: PBMCs, mostly from graft donor cells, collected 180 days after TCRalphabeta/CD19-depleted stem cell transplant. These receptors all come from a female patient aged 2 to 10 who had a stem cell transplant for congenital amegakaryocytic thrombocytopenia, so the T cells may come from the graft donor.

Of note for this clonotype: One end of the junction does not line up with germline, which may come from a read error. The J gene is TRBJ2-7, the V gene TRBV12-3 or TRBV12-4; D not certain. The CDR3 is 13 amino acids. In nucleotides, the CDR3 is TGTGCCATCAGTTATCGAAAGGACTACGAGCAGTACTTC. It specifies CAISYRKDYEQYF.

This clonotype was picked up many times. This chain joins TRBV3-1 and TRBJ2-3; 10 nucleotides match TRBD2. The CDR3 runs 16 residues. Germline V gene lookup returns CDR1 LGHDT and CDR2 YNNKEL (reference sequence). With V trimmed by 2 bases and J by 4 bases, 6 bases remained unmatched. As DNA, the CDR3 is TGTGCCAGCAGCCAATGGTCTAGCGGGAGTGCAGATACGCAGTATTTT. This codes for CASSQWSSGSADTQYF.

V is TRBV29-1 and J is TRBJ1-2, with D possibly being TRBD1 (5 bases). Per the germline V gene, CDR1 is SQVTM and CDR2 is ANQGSEA. CDR3 size: 11 residues. V lost 7 bases, J lost 1 base, and 7 bases lay in between. The DNA for the CDR3 is TGCAGCGCAGGGAGTAACTATGGCTACACCTTC. Its protein product is CSAGSNYGYTF. Looking up the rest from reference TRBV29-1 and TRBJ1-2 gives the full variable domain: SAVISQKPSRDICQRGTSLTIQCQVDSQVTMMFWYRQQPGQSLTLIATANQGSEATYESGFVIDKFPISRPNLTFSTLTVSNMSPEDSSIYLCSAGSNYGYTFGSGTRLTVV.

The table lists this clonotype with many counts. DNA of the CDR3: TGTGCCAGCAGCTTCCCGATAGCGGGAGGGCCTAAAACCGGGGAGCTGTTTTTT. This codes for CASSFPIAGGPKTGELFF. The V gene is TRBV7-6, the J gene TRBJ2-2; 11 positions agree with TRBD2. Losses at the gene ends were 3 bases for V and 5 bases for J; bases not matched to a gene: 11. CDR1 and CDR2 from the germline V gene are SGHVS and FNYEAQ. There are 18 residues in the CDR3.

In its sample, this clonotype was seen a few times. V usage is TRBV7-8 and J usage is TRBJ2-7, with TRBD1 matching 7 bases. The V gene's germline CDR1 is SGHVS and CDR2 FQNEAQ. This CDR3 region has 14 residues. The J segment lost 4 bases and the V segment lost 4 bases, leaving 7 bases of the junction unmatched. The CDR3 reads CASSSTGQWYEQYF. In nucleotides, the CDR3 is TGTGCCAGCAGCTCCACGGGACAGTGGTACGAGCAGTACTTC.

This clonotype has only a few counts. The chain has TRBV7-2 and TRBJ2-1, with 8 bases matching TRBD2. Losses at the gene ends were 1 base for V and 8 bases for J; bases not matched to a gene: 10. Germline V lookup: CDR1 SGHTA, CDR2 FQGNSA. The CDR3 has 16 residues. Here the CDR3 DNA reads TGTGCCAGCAGCTTAGTGTGGTTTAGCGGGAAACATGAGCAGTTCTTC. Translating gives CASSLVWFSGKHEQFF.

Many counts were recorded for this clonotype. This chain joins TRBV10-3 and TRBJ2-3; D is undetermined. CDR3 length: 11 residues. The V end was cut by 4 bases, the J end by 3 bases, with 2 bases between. CDR1 ENHRY and CDR2 SYGVKD come from the germline V gene. DNA of the CDR3: TGTGCCATCAGTGGGACAGATACGCAGTATTTT. Residues: CAISGTDTQYF.

This chain uses TRBV20-1 with TRBJ2-7; D may be TRBD2 (6 bases). The CDR3 runs 17 residues. Trimming removed 3 bases at V and 2 bases at J, with 23 bases between. The germline gives CDR1 DFQATT, CDR2 SNEGSKA (reference sequence). The CDR3 loop reads CSASASAFIVSAYEQYF. The CDR3 DNA follows: TGCAGTGCTAGTGCTAGCGCATTCATTGTGTCTGCCTACGAGCAGTACTTC.

The sample holds many counts of this clonotype. This sequence joins TRBV5-4 and TRBJ2-3, with D possibly TRBD1 on 6 matching bases. From germline, CDR1 is SGHNT and CDR2 YYREEE (reference sequence). The CDR3 totals 17 residues. Trimming removed 3 bases at V and 3 bases at J, with 20 bases between. CDR3 in DNA: TGTGCCAGCAGCTCTTTCCTAGGGGGAGCTGCTACAGATACGCAGTATTTT. Translated: CASSSFLGGAATDTQYF.

The table lists this clonotype with a few counts. CDR3 region: CASSWTGGSDQPQHF. CDR3 DNA sequence: TGCGCCAGCAGCTGGACAGGGGGCAGCGATCAGCCCCAGCATTTT. The V and J genes are TRBV5-1 and TRBJ1-5; TRBD1 matches at 11 bases. CDR3 length equals 15 residues. Looked up from germline, CDR1 is SGHRS and CDR2 is YFSETQ. V lost 3 bases, J lost 5 bases, and 4 bases stayed unmatched.

The sample holds many counts of this clonotype. The genes are TRBV6-1 and TRBJ1-5; no clear D gene. Germline V CDR1 and CDR2: MNHNS, SASEGT. Deletions cut 8 bases from V and 9 bases from J, with 14 bases between. The CDR3 length is 12 residues. This CDR3 is CASGLLARPQHF. The CDR3 region has the DNA TGTGCCAGCGGCCTCCTAGCTAGGCCCCAGCATTTT.

In the case of this clonotype: This may be a read error: a much more frequent sequence differs by one nucleotide. The rearrangement uses TRBV29-1 and TRBJ2-1, with a tentative D call TRBD1 (5 bases). The CDR3 has 13 residues. Germline V gene lookup returns CDR1 SQVTM and CDR2 ANQGSEA. As DNA, the CDR3 is TGCAGCGTTGTCCTAGACAGCCCCAATGGGCAGTTCTTC. Translating it yields CSVVLDSPNGQFF.

This clonotype was detected a few times. The CDR3 nucleotides are TGTGCCAGCAGCTTAATAGCGAGGTCAGTCCACGAGCAGTACTTC. Its translation: CASSLIARSVHEQYF. The rearrangement uses TRBV7-6 and TRBJ2-7, with D possibly TRBD2 on 5 matching bases. The CDR3 consists of 15 residues. CDR1 and CDR2 from the germline V gene are SGHVS and FNYEAQ. The germline V and J ends were trimmed by 2 bases and 5 bases, with 16 bases remaining between them.

This clonotype occurred many times. The rearrangement joins TRBV10-3 to TRBJ2-1; D may be TRBD2 (5 bases). V was pared by 7 bases and J by 0 bases, with 16 bases between. Looked up from germline, CDR1 is ENHRY and CDR2 is SYGVKD. This CDR3 spans 16 amino acids. This CDR3 is CAINKALGDSYNEQFF. CDR3 in DNA: TGTGCCATCAATAAAGCTCTCGGGGACTCCTACAATGAGCAGTTCTTC.

CDR3 nucleotides: TGTGCCATGGGCCCCGAGCTTTCGGCGGGAACCTACAATGAGCAGTTCTTC. Protein: CAMGPELSAGTYNEQFF. The V call is TRBV13, the J call TRBJ2-1, with D tentatively TRBD2 (6 bases). CDR3 size: 17 residues. V lost 10 bases and J 2 bases, leaving 24 bases between the germline ends. Per the germline V gene, CDR1 is PRHDT and CDR2 is FYEKMQ (reference sequence).

This clonotype was counted at least ten times. The chain recombines TRBV12-3 or TRBV12-4 with TRBJ1-6; possible D gene TRBD1, 5 bases. The V gene lost 5 bases and the J gene lost 13 bases, with 12 bases spanning the gap. The CDR3 runs to 12 residues. CDR3 sequence (DNA): TGTGCCAGCAGTGACAGAGTTAAGCCCCTCCACTTT. Its protein product is CASSDRVKPLHF.

This clonotype rates as medium-sized. This chain links TRBV18 with TRBJ2-5; tentatively, D is TRBD1 or TRBD2 (5 bases each). Trimming shortened V by 0 bases and J by 1 base, and 9 bases separated the two germline ends. The CDR3 contains 15 residues. CDR1 and CDR2 (germline): KGHSH, LQKENI. The CDR3 spells CASSPPGVGQETQYF. CDR3 DNA sequence: TGTGCCAGCTCACCACCGGGGGTTGGCCAAGAGACCCAGTACTTC.

This clonotype has at least ten counts. This chain connects TRBV20-1 to TRBJ2-3; a weak D match, TRBD2 (6 bases). V gave up 2 bases and J gave up 0 bases, with 12 bases separating them. The CDR3 is made up of 15 amino acids. Per the germline V gene, CDR1 is DFQATT and CDR2 is SNEGSKA (reference sequence). The CDR3 is CSARLPGVSTDTQYF. The CDR3 nucleotides read TGCAGTGCTAGACTTCCGGGGGTTAGCACAGATACGCAGTATTTT.

This clonotype was counted only a few times. The CDR3 DNA reads as TGTGCCAGCAGCTTAGGACATCATGAGCAGTTCTTC. Its protein is CASSLGHHEQFF. This rearrangement joins TRBV7-9 to TRBJ2-1, with no clear D. This CDR3 is built from 12 residues. Trimming removed 1 base at V and 8 bases at J, with 6 bases between. CDR1 is SEHNR and CDR2 is FQNEAQ in the germline V gene (reference sequence). The entire variable domain, with the rest obtained from reference TRBV7-9 and TRBJ2-1, is as follows: DTGVSQNPRHKITKRGQNVTFRCDPISEHNRLYWYRQTLGQGPEFLTYFQNEAQLEKSRLLSDRFSAERPKGSFSTLEIQRTEQGDSAMYLCASSLGHHEQFFGPGTRLTVL.

This clonotype was observed many times. The chain combines TRBV28 with TRBJ2-3; D is undetermined. Deletions cut 5 bases from V and 2 bases from J, with 23 bases between. Germline V gene sequence: CDR1 MDHEN, CDR2 SYDVKM. The CDR3 is 18 residues long. This CDR3 reads CASSLDPAGPSNTDTQYF. The CDR3, as DNA: TGTGCCAGCAGTCTTGATCCCGCCGGGCCCTCCAACACAGATACGCAGTATTTT.

V and J are TRBV4-1 and TRBJ1-4; 8 bases are a match to TRBD1. Per the germline V gene, CDR1 is MGHRA and CDR2 is YSYEKL. The V segment lost 1 base and the J segment 8 bases; nucleotides outside the gene matches: 9. This CDR3 region has 16 residues. The CDR3 nucleotides read TGCGCCAGCAGCCAAGTAGGCCCCAGGGGGCGGGAAAAACTGTTTTTT. Its translation: CASSQVGPRGREKLFF.

Notes on this clonotype: Its ends do not fully match the called genes, so a read error is possible. The chain has TRBV28 and TRBJ2-7, with 8 bases lining up with TRBD1. Germline CDR1 and CDR2: MDHEN and SYDVKM. The CDR3 has 11 amino acids. The DNA of the CDR3 is TGTGCCAGCAGCTATAGGACAGGGAAGGACTTC. Protein sequence: CASSYRTGKDF.

On this clonotype: A read error may be the cause here, since a much bigger clone is one base away. CDR3 residues: CSAISRRTSEQFF. For the CDR3, the DNA is TGCAGTGCCATCTCCCGTAGGACCTCTGAGCAGTTCTTC. J is TRBJ2-1 and V is TRBV20-1; the D is unclear. V lost 6 bases, J lost 9 bases, and 18 bases lay in between. Germline V gives CDR1 DFQATT, CDR2 SNEGSKA (reference sequence). The CDR3 is 13 residues long.

This chain joins TRBV7-2 and TRBJ2-7; 11 bases are shared with TRBD2. J was trimmed by 5 bases and V by 5 bases; bases with no gene match: 11. The V gene's germline CDR1 is SGHTA and CDR2 FQGNSA. The CDR3 runs to 16 residues. The CDR3 sequence is CASSPKRLAGNHEQYF. CDR3 sequence (DNA): TGTGCCAGCAGCCCCAAGAGACTAGCGGGAAACCACGAGCAGTACTTC.

This clonotype was observed many times. The rearrangement joins TRBV7-2 to TRBJ2-6, with D maybe TRBD2 (5 bases). There are 16 residues in the CDR3. V gave up 5 bases and J gave up 0 bases, with 11 bases separating them. Germline V gene lookup returns CDR1 SGHTA and CDR2 FQGNSA. CDR3 amino acids: CASSPRTLSGANVLTF. The CDR3, as DNA: TGTGCCAGCAGCCCCCGGACTCTCTCTGGGGCCAACGTCCTGACTTTC. Supplemented by reference TRBV7-2 and TRBJ2-6, the full variable domain reads GAGVSQSPSNKVTEKGKDVELRCDPISGHTALYWYRQSLGQGLEFLIYFQGNSAPDKSGLPSDRFSAERTGGSVSTLTIQRTQQEDSAVYLCASSPRTLSGANVLTFGAGSRLTVL.

The V and J genes are TRBV5-1 and TRBJ2-1, with TRBD1 matching 7 bases. With V trimmed by 4 bases and J by 4 bases, 5 bases remained unmatched. The germline CDR1 and CDR2 sequences are SGHRS and YFSETQ. This CDR3 has 14 residues. The CDR3, as DNA: TGCGCCAGCAGCACCTCGGGACAGTACAATGAGCAGTTCTTC. Residues: CASSTSGQYNEQFF.

The rearrangement uses TRBV29-1 and TRBJ1-1, with 7 bases fitting TRBD1. J was trimmed by 0 bases and V by 7 bases; bases with no gene match: 2. CDR3 size: 12 residues. Germline CDR1 reads SQVTM; CDR2 reads ANQGSEA. The CDR3 DNA reads TGCAGCGGGGACAGAGTGAACACTGAAGCTTTCTTT. As protein: CSGDRVNTEAFF.

This clonotype has a count of ten or more. This sequence joins TRBV6-5 and TRBJ1-1, with unresolved D. V lost 2 bases and J 4 bases, leaving 11 bases between the germline ends. The length of the CDR3 is 14 residues. Germline V gene lookup returns CDR1 MNHEY and CDR2 SVGAGI. CDR3 region: CASSYMGRGTEAFF. In nucleotides, the CDR3 is TGTGCCAGCAGTTACATGGGGAGAGGCACTGAAGCTTTCTTT.

This clonotype was seen a handful of times. The rearrangement uses TRBV29-1 and TRBJ1-4; no firm D call. Per germline, CDR1 SQVTM and CDR2 ANQGSEA. The V end was cut by 1 base, the J end by 6 bases, with 12 bases between. This CDR3 comprises 14 residues. The CDR3 coding sequence is TGCAGCGTTGAAGGTGGTTCGAGGGATGAAAAACTGTTTTTT. It codes for CSVEGGSRDEKLFF.

In its sample, this clonotype was seen many times. This chain links TRBV18 with TRBJ2-7, with a weak D call TRBD2 (5 bases). The CDR3 has 14 residues. Trimming removed 3 bases from V and 3 bases from J, with 12 bases in between. Looked up from germline, CDR1 is KGHSH and CDR2 is LQKENI. CDR3 sequence reads: CASSPGSGFYEQYF. In nucleotides, the CDR3 is TGTGCCAGCTCACCGGGGTCGGGGTTCTACGAGCAGTACTTC.

This clonotype was counted at least ten times. The chain recombines TRBV18 with TRBJ2-7; 12 nucleotides line up with TRBD1. CDR3 length: 14 amino acids. J lost 7 bases, V lost 4 bases, and 5 bases had no gene match. From germline, CDR1 is KGHSH and CDR2 LQKENI. The CDR3 region is CASSRGQGASEQYF. CDR3 bases: TGTGCCAGCTCACGGGGACAGGGGGCGAGTGAGCAGTACTTC. The variable domain in full, completed from reference TRBV18 and TRBJ2-7, reads NAGVMQNPRHLVRRRGQEARLRCSPMKGHSHVYWYRQLPEEGLKFMVYLQKENIIDESGMPKERFSAEFPKEGPSILRIQQVVRGDSAAYFCASSRGQGASEQYFGPGTRLTVT.

The table lists this clonotype with a few counts. The chain joins TRBV20-1 to TRBJ2-5; D is unresolved. The CDR3 is 14 residues long. Trimming took 4 bases from V and 1 from J, leaving 13 bases between them. CDR1 is DFQATT and CDR2 is SNEGSKA in the germline V gene (reference sequence). The CDR3 region is CSAKFGQPQETQYF. CDR3 nucleotide sequence: TGCAGTGCTAAGTTCGGTCAACCCCAAGAGACCCAGTACTTC.